These T cell receptor beta chains were read from a single sample in a study of Graves' ophthalmopathy and Graves' hyperthyroidism. MiXCR, applied by TCRdb to the multiplex PCR reads, yields one record per CDR3 protein. The sample holds 200,000 to 250,000 distinct CDR3 sequences; roughly 21% are singletons and the top ten take roughly 42%. Sequenced input: peripheral blood. The receptors here all came from a woman aged 50 to 60 with Graves' ophthalmopathy. The CDR3 runs from the conserved cysteine through the conserved F or W. D genes are given only for firm matches. For some rows the clone size is stated as once, few or many, or as a class when expanded; others skip it.

CDR3nt | CDR3aa | abundance | j_gene | d_gene | v_gene
TGTGCCAGTTTAACCCCAGGATCAGCTAACTATGGCTACACCTTC | CASLTPGSANYGYTF | many | TRBJ1-2 | - | TRBV6-1
TGCAGTGCTAGGGGGCAGGCAAATCAGCCCCAGCATTTT | CSARGQANQPQHF | many | TRBJ1-5 | - | TRBV20-1
TGTGCCAGCAGCGTAGCAGGGGGCGAACAGCCCCAGCATTTT | CASSVAGGEQPQHF | many | TRBJ1-5 | TRBD1 | TRBV7-9
TGTGCCAGCCTCAAGGGCTACGAGCAGTACTTC | CASLKGYEQYF | once | TRBJ2-7 | - | TRBV6-1
TGTGCCAGCAGGGATAGCGGGAGGGTGTACGAGCAGTACTTC | CASRDSGRVYEQYF | many | TRBJ2-7 | TRBD2 | TRBV12-3/TRBV12-4
TGTGCCAGCAGTCCCGTCACAGGGAACCCCAATCAGCCCCAGCATTTT | CASSPVTGNPNQPQHF | many | TRBJ1-5 | - | TRBV12-3/TRBV12-4
TGTGCCAGCAGCCAGGCTCAGGGGGGAGAACCTAGCGAGCAGTACTTC | CASSQAQGGEPSEQYF | few | TRBJ2-7 | - | TRBV4-2
TGTGCCAGCAGTACCCGGACAGGGGGTATTTCACCCCTCCACTTT | CASSTRTGGISPLHF | few | TRBJ1-6 | TRBD1 | TRBV12-3/TRBV12-4
TGTGCCAGCAGTGAAGCGCTTCTCCACGGGAAGAACACCGGGGAGCTGTTTTTT | CASSEALLHGKNTGELFF | many | TRBJ2-2 | - | TRBV2
TGCAGTGCTAGGCCAACTAGCGGGAGGGTGGGGACCCAGTACTTC | CSARPTSGRVGTQYF | many | TRBJ2-5 | TRBD2 | TRBV20-1
TGCGCCAGCAGCTTGGCCGGGCCAGTGGTTGGGAACATTCAGTACTTC | CASSLAGPVVGNIQYF | - | TRBJ2-4 | - | TRBV5-1